This record covers a single T cell receptor (beta chain). Its antigen specificity is not known. At one of its ends the junction is not consistent with the germline gene, which may arise from a read error. RNA was isolated from bulk, unsorted tissue, and RNA quality was assessed with a NanoDrop ND-1000 and an Agilent 2100. Distant non-tumor tissue taken more than 3 cm from the tumor edge was used as the normal lung sample. Donors were newly diagnosed lung cancer patients admitted for thoracic surgery in China between August and November 2014, without prior chemotherapy. Anyone who had undergone radiotherapy or chemotherapy before, or who had another cancer at the same time, was left out of the study. Pieces of surgical tissue measuring about 1-2.1 cm3 were kept in RNAlater solution and held at -80 degrees C until needed. The library was built by means of multiplex PCR. The sequencer listed for this sample is Illumina HiSeq 2500. Following protocols modified from ARM-PCR, the researchers constructed TCRbeta libraries through three rounds of nested PCR with primers (Table S4). Before sequencing, PCR products of 200-500 bp were cut from the gel and purified using the QIAquick gel extraction kit. As for how the authors treated the data: Reads were cleaned using Trimmomatic, were merged into complete CDR3 sequences using FLASH, and were assigned to V(D)J germline segments using MiTCR. Clonal diversity was computed as the inverse Simpson's index with VDJtools. In-frame sequences lacking a premature stop codon were counted as productive reads. TCRdb passed the public sequencing reads through fastp at Q25 and MiXCR, retaining productive beta sequences. One record per CDR3 amino acid sequence lists the most common genes and DNA. TCRdb, not the authors, supplied the V and J calls. Within this sample are some 66,000 distinct CDR3 sequences, with more than 55% of them counted one time only. About 32% of the sample is in the top ten clones.

Taken from cysteine to phenylalanine, the CDR3 has 15 residues. This entry keeps only the CDR3 DNA: 45 bases, framed from base 1. This entry comes from a study of tumor and adjacent non-tumor tissue in lung cancer (dated by TCRdb to 2017 to 2018). Some background on the complete study: The cohort included some twelve adenocarcinoma, 2 squamous cell carcinoma and 1 small cell lung cancer patients. Approximately 31 paired specimens, one tumor and one normal lung sample per patient, were profiled by TCRbeta CDR3 sequencing. Sequencing generated a total of more than 100 million productive TCRbeta reads, averaging roughly 4.3 million reads per sample. Bulk TCRbeta repertoires were compared between lung tumor tissue and matched distant non-tumor lung tissue obtained from over 13 lung cancer patients. Among the 15 or so patients, ages ranged from about 30 to 85 years, around 10 were men and 5 were women, and disease was TNM stage I to III. Overall results and qualifications from the work: A significantly larger cumulative share of the repertoire was made up by the top 100 clones in normal lung than in tumor tissue. Only 15 patients were included in the cohort, and the need for larger samples and more detailed clinical data was noted by the authors. Younger patients had significantly higher TCR diversity, and higher tumor TCR diversity was associated with shorter overall and disease-free survival. Tumor tissue showed significantly greater TCR diversity (inverse Simpson) than normal lung tissue (approximately 400 vs 170, P = 0.0075, Mann-Whitney U test). Peripheral blood was not sequenced, so blood TCRbeta repertoires were not examined in the lung cancer patients of the study. The methods do not name the sequencing platform or mention unique molecular identifiers.

This sequence was found in a man between 65 and 85 years old with non-small cell lung cancer. The sample was distant non-tumor lung tissue. This receptor chain uses TRBV12-3 or TRBV12-4 and TRBJ2-7, with TRBD2 perhaps the D gene, on 6 matching bases. The bases read TGTGCCAGCAGTCCCTGGGGGGAGAAATTCTACGAGCTGTACTTC. The resulting protein is CASSPWGEKFYELYF.